Shown below are 18 T cell receptor beta chains from a single sample sequenced in a study of cytomegalovirus exposure and HLA in healthy donors. 13 Jbeta primers and 60 Vbeta primers were used for the PCR. This table comes from immunoSEQ multiplex PCR, and its TCRdb copy is limited to in-frame clones, with some not included. The sample gives some 160,000 clones, over 70% of which show up once; around 7% is in the top ten. Sample: PBMCs. Receptor source: a woman in her forties in good health and CMV-seropositive.

The chain employs TRBV10-3 and TRBJ2-1; 7 bases match TRBD1. CDR3 size: 13 residues. CDR1 is ENHRY and CDR2 is SYGVKD in the germline V gene. J lost 11 bases, V lost 0 bases, and 4 bases had no gene match. The CDR3 loop reads CAISESGTDKQFF. The CDR3 bases are TGTGCCATCAGTGAGTCGGGGACAGACAAGCAGTTCTTC.

This clone was picked up one time. The chain employs TRBV6-1 and TRBJ2-5; 9 bases align to TRBD2. The CDR3 extends over 17 amino acids. The V segment lost 0 bases and the J segment 6 bases; nucleotides outside the gene matches: 11. Germline V gene sequence: CDR1 MNHNS, CDR2 SASEGT. The CDR3 loop is CASSEALLSGGRKTQYF. CDR3 bases: TGTGCCAGCAGTGAAGCGCTTCTGAGCGGGGGGAGGAAGACCCAGTACTTC.

The chain employs TRBV2 and TRBJ1-2; 9 bases align to TRBD1. This CDR3 has 15 amino acids. J lost 5 bases, V lost 5 bases, and 9 bases had no gene match. Germline V gene lookup returns CDR1 SNHLY and CDR2 FYNNEI. The CDR3 loop reads CASSSSGQGGYGYTF. CDR3 DNA: TGTGCCAGCAGTTCCTCGGGACAGGGAGGATATGGCTACACCTTC.

The V call is TRBV4-2, the J call TRBJ2-2; TRBD2 agrees at 11 bases. This CDR3 region has 16 residues. V was pared by 1 base and J by 5 bases, with 3 bases of the junction left unmatched. Germline lookup yields CDR1 LGHNA and CDR2 YNFKEQ. CDR3 DNA: TGTGCCAGCAGCCAAGGTAGACTAGCGGGAACCGGGGAGCTGTTTTTT. Residues: CASSQGRLAGTGELFF.

V usage is TRBV29-1 and J usage is TRBJ2-5, with 7 bases fitting TRBD2. Germline V CDR1 and CDR2: SQVTM, ANQGSEA. The CDR3 is 12 amino acids. V lost 6 bases, J lost 5 bases, and 6 bases stayed unmatched. The CDR3 coding sequence is TGCAGCGTCGAGACTAGCATGGAGACCCAGTACTTC. Amino acids: CSVETSMETQYF. Full variable domain (remainder filled in from reference TRBV29-1 and TRBJ2-5): SAVISQKPSRDICQRGTSLTIQCQVDSQVTMMFWYRQQPGQSLTLIATANQGSEATYESGFVIDKFPISRPNLTFSTLTVSNMSPEDSSIYLCSVETSMETQYFGPGTRLLVL.

The chain combines TRBV6-6 with TRBJ2-7, with a weak D call TRBD1 (6 bases). The CDR3 runs 14 residues. Germline-derived CDR1 and CDR2 are MNHNY and SVGAGI (reference sequence). Trimming left V 10 bases short and J 4 bases short, with 20 bases between. CDR3 nucleotide sequence: TGTGCCACCGATAAGGGGGTTCCCTCTTACGAGCAGTACTTC. Encoded protein: CATDKGVPSYEQYF.

This clone was seen a handful of times. An end of the junction does not agree with germline; a read error may underlie this. The V call is TRBV4-1, the J call TRBJ2-3; possibly TRBD2 for D (5 bases). The CDR3 has 12 amino acids. Germline values: CDR1 MGHRA, CDR2 YSYEKL. CDR3 nucleotide sequence: TGTGCCAGCAGCCCCCCTAGCATGGTGCAGTATTTT. It specifies CASSPPSMVQYF.

The chain carries TRBV28 and TRBJ2-5, with a tentative D call TRBD1 (6 bases). V shed 7 bases and J shed 9 bases, with 18 bases lying between them. The CDR3 is 13 amino acids. The germline V gene has CDR1 MDHEN and CDR2 SYDVKM. The CDR3 nucleotides read TGTGCCAGCAAAGACAGGCACAGTGGGGCCCAGTACTTC. It translates to CASKDRHSGAQYF.

The V call is TRBV11-2, the J call TRBJ2-7, with TRBD1 matching 7 bases. The V segment lost 10 bases and the J segment 1 base; nucleotides outside the gene matches: 13. The CDR3 contains 15 residues. CDR1 is SGHAT and CDR2 is FQNNGV in the germline V gene. CDR3 in amino acids: CATQLLTGPSYEQYF. CDR3 nucleotides: TGTGCCACCCAGTTGTTGACAGGGCCGTCCTACGAGCAGTACTTC.

CDR3 sequence reads: CASSEVLRSLSGNTIYF. DNA of the CDR3: TGTGCCAGCAGTGAAGTTCTGAGGTCCCTCTCTGGAAACACCATATATTTT. The genes are TRBV6-1 and TRBJ1-3; D not resolved. The germline V gene has CDR1 MNHNS and CDR2 SASEGT. V was cut by 1 base and J by 0 bases, with 13 bases left in between. The CDR3 extends over 17 amino acids.

This clone was seen just once. J is TRBJ2-3 and V is TRBV19; 7 bases align to TRBD1. The V and J ends lost 9 bases and 1 base, in that order; junction bases with no gene match: 13. The V gene's germline CDR1 is LNHDA and CDR2 SQIVND (reference sequence). There are 16 residues in the CDR3. CDR3 in amino acids: CARLDRAQNRTDTQYF. The CDR3 region has the DNA TGTGCCAGGCTCGACAGGGCGCAGAATCGCACAGATACGCAGTATTTT.

The chain uses TRBV7-8 and TRBJ2-7, with a weak D call TRBD1 (5 bases). Trimming removed 3 bases from V and 6 bases from J, with 12 bases in between. The CDR3 is 13 residues long. Germline-derived CDR1 and CDR2 are SGHVS and FQNEAQ. In DNA, the CDR3 is TGTGCCAGCAGCTTGTCAGGGCTTGGCGAGCAGTACTTC. Translation gives CASSLSGLGEQYF.

The chain has TRBV19 and TRBJ1-5; 9 bases map to TRBD1. CDR3 length: 14 residues. After removal of 5 bases from V and 7 bases from J, the junction contained 6 bases not matched to a gene. Germline CDR1 is LNHDA and CDR2 is SQIVND (reference sequence). The chain's CDR3 is CASSPTGGSQPQHF. The CDR3 region has the DNA TGTGCCAGTAGTCCAACAGGGGGCAGCCAGCCCCAGCATTTT.

V gene TRBV18 combines with J gene TRBJ1-1, with D unresolved. The V gene's germline CDR1 is KGHSH and CDR2 LQKENI. V lost 5 bases to trimming and J lost 3 bases, with 10 bases between them. This CDR3 region has 13 residues. In nucleotides, the CDR3 is TGTGCCAGCTCAGCACGGGAGGACACTGAAGCTTTCTTT. Translation: CASSAREDTEAFF.

The V gene is TRBV7-9, the J gene TRBJ1-6; TRBD1 might be the D (5 bases). The length of the CDR3 is 17 residues. Trimming removed 6 bases from V and 1 base from J, with 16 bases in between. Germline V CDR1 and CDR2: SEHNR, FQNEAQ (reference sequence). The CDR3 spells CASSAAGTSSYNSPLHF. DNA of the CDR3: TGTGCCAGCAGTGCGGCGGGGACTAGTTCCTATAATTCACCCCTCCACTTT.

The V and J genes are TRBV30 and TRBJ1-1; weak D call: TRBD1 (6 bases). Trimming cost V 4 bases and J 0 bases, with 9 bases left between them. This CDR3 spans 13 amino acids. Germline values: CDR1 GTSNPN, CDR2 SVGIG (reference sequence). CDR3 in amino acids: CAWKTGLNTEAFF. As DNA, the CDR3 is TGTGCCTGGAAGACAGGTTTGAACACTGAAGCTTTCTTT.

V usage is TRBV6-1 and J usage is TRBJ1-5; D is possibly TRBD1 (5 bases). V shed 6 bases and J shed 7 bases, with 16 bases lying between them. This CDR3 comprises 14 residues. Germline CDR1 is MNHNS and CDR2 is SASEGT. CDR3 region: CASSQEGNIQPQHF. CDR3 nucleotide sequence: TGTGCCAGCAGCCAGGAGGGGAATATCCAGCCCCAGCATTTT.

This chain connects TRBV7-8 to TRBJ2-3; D is possibly TRBD2 (6 bases). Trimming removed 2 bases at V and 6 bases at J, with 12 bases between. The CDR3 has 14 amino acids. Per the germline V gene, CDR1 is SGHVS and CDR2 is FQNEAQ. The CDR3 DNA reads as TGTGCCAGCAGCTTAAGGCAGGGAGGCGATACGCAGTATTTT. Protein sequence: CASSLRQGGDTQYF.